This T cell receptor beta chain was retrieved from a study of T cells in Graves' hyperthyroidism and ophthalmopathy. Study summary: Blood was drawn when the patient was first diagnosed and still untreated.

In this sample, this clonotype turned up a few times. CDR1 SNHLY and CDR2 FYNNEI come from the germline V gene. Trimming took 4 bases from V and 2 from J; bases not matched to a gene: 3. The CDR3 loop spans 14 amino acids. Exclusion of a patient resulted from uncontrolled infection, other autoimmune disease, pregnancy or lactation. Diagnosis relied on clinical symptoms, serum thyroxine and TRAb, thyroid ultrasound and orbital computed tomography. PBMCs were derived from under 13 ml fresh peripheral blood. RNA transcripts were the template for amplifying TCR beta CDR3 regions. The primer set for the first-round RT-PCR of the TCR CDR3 was HTBI. MiXCR, run by TCRdb on the multiplex PCR reads, gives a single entry per CDR3 protein. The sample has more than 650,000 distinct CDR3 sequences; 14% are singletons.

The gene calls are TRBV2 and TRBJ2-7; 9 nucleotides align to TRBD2. The sequence was collected from a woman younger than 30 with Graves' hyperthyroidism. The source material was blood. The CDR3: CASSAGGRAYEQYF. The CDR3 DNA reads TGTGCCAGCAGTGCGGGCGGGAGGGCCTACGAGCAGTACTTC.